This section outlines one T cell receptor beta chain sequence together with its context. Germline CDR1 LNHNV, CDR2 YYDKDF (reference sequence). This CDR3 contains 18 residues. V was cut by 0 bases and J by 9 bases, with 21 bases left in between. The sample belongs to a study of patients and donors after allogeneic stem cell transplantation. Using its own MiXCR run on the RT-PCR reads, TCRdb lists one record per CDR3 protein. The data contain 200,000 to 250,000 distinct CDR3 sequences, 13% to 15% of them singletons. The sequencing sample was made of blood, either unsorted or a sorted T cell fraction (not recorded which). V is TRBV15 and J is TRBJ1-6, with a tentative D call TRBD1 (5 bases). The source of this sequence is a human donor who was either an allogeneic HSCT recipient or a stem cell or donor lymphocyte infusion donor (not recorded which). It is not recorded whose cells these are; they may come from a transplant donor. CDR3 sequence (DNA): TGTGCCACCAGCAGAGATTTAGGCAGGGTGACCTCTAGTTCACCCCTCCACTTT. This codes for CATSRDLGRVTSSSPLHF.